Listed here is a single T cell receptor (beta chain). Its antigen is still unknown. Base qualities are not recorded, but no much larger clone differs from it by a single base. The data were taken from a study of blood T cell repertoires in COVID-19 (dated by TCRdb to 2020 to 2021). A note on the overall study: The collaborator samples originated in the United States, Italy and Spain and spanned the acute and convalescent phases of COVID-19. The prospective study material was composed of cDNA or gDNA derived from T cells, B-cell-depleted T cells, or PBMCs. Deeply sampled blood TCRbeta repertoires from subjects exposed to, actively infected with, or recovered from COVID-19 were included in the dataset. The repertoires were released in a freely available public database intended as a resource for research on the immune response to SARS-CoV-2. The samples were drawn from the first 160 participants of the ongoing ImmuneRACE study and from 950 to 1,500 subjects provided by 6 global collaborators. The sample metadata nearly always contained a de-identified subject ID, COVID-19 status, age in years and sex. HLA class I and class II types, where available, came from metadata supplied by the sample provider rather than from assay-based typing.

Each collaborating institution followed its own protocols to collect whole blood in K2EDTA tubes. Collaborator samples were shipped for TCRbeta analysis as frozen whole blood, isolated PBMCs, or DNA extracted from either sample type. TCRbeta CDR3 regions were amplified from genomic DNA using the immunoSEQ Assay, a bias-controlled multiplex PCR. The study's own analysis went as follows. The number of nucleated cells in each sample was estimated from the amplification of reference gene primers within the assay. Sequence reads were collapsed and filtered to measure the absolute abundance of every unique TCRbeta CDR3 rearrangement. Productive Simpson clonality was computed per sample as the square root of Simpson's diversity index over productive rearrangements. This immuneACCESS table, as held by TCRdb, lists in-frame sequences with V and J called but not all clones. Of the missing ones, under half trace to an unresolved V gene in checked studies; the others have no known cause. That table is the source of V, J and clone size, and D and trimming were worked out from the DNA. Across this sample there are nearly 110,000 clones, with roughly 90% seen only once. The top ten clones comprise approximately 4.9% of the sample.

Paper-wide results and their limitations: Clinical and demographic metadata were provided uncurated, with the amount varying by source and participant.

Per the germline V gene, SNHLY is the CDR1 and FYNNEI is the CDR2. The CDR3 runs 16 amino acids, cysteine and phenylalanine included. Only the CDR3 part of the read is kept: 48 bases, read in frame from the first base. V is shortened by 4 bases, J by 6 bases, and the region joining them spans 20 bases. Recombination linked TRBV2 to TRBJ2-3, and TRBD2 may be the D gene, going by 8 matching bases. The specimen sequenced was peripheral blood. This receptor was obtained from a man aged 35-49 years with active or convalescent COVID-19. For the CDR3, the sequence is CASSGGLARGGDTQYF. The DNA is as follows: TGTGCCAGCAGTGGCGGACTAGCCAGGGGGGGGGATACGCAGTATTTT.